This record looks at one T cell receptor (beta chain) sequence and its context. Its antigen is as yet unknown. Every cDNA TCR molecule received its own unique molecular identifier. TCRdb fed the 5' RACE reads into MiXCR, producing one record per CDR3 protein. The sample holds more than 7,500 distinct CDR3 sequences, around 8% seen once. The source of the sample is a study of spatial heterogeneity in lung cancer. Across the whole study: Strong correlation was found between tumor-region TCR transcript counts and a T cell module score from matched bulk RNA-seq. Study-wide results and limits: Tracking of tumor mutation counts was seen in expanded intratumoral alpha and beta TCR counts. Counts of ubiquitous and regional expanded TCRs tracked ubiquitous and regional nonsynonymous mutations, respectively.

Germline CDR1 reads SGHAT; CDR2 reads FQNNGV. The V gene end was trimmed by 5 bases and the J gene end by 5 bases; junction bases not matched to a gene: 3. The length of the CDR3 is 14 residues. As to time point: sample taken at primary tumor resection. Whole RNA was taken from tumor, nontumor lung or frozen PBMC; it was then sequenced unsorted. The sequenced sample was lung tumor tissue, obtained at surgery. This chain joins TRBV11-2 and TRBJ1-5; 10 bases are a match to TRBD1. This TCR derives from a male donor with early-stage non-small cell lung cancer. The CDR3 nucleotides are TGTGCCAGCAGCCTCGGACAGGGGGATCAGCCCCAGCATTTT. It is translated as CASSLGQGDQPQHF.